This T cell receptor (beta chain) derives from a study of T-cell reconstitution after alpha-beta-depleted transplantation in children. The library targeted TCRbeta and was prepared with unique molecular identifiers. TCRdb re-analysed the PCR reads in MiXCR, keeping a single row per CDR3 protein. The sample lists around 450,000 distinct CDR3 sequences; over 40% were seen once. On this clonotype: Its antigen is unidentified. Given the absence of the conserved phenylalanine or tryptophan at the CDR3 end, a read error is likely.

The study's findings and limits: By one year post-transplant, T-cell counts and diversity largely arose from T cells that were newly produced. Several hundred rapidly expanded clones from non-depleted graft cells reportedly supplied alpha-beta T cells about two months post-transplant.

Trimming took 1 base from V and 5 from J, leaving 22 bases between them. This CDR3 has 17 amino acids. Per the germline V gene, CDR1 is GTSNPN and CDR2 is SVGIG (reference sequence). The receptor comes from a girl aged 2 to 10 with aplastic anemia, due to receive a stem cell transplant. Sequencing was performed on PBMCs, taken before TCRalphabeta/CD19-depleted stem cell transplant. This rearrangement joins TRBV30 to TRBJ2-3; perhaps TRBD2 as D (5 bases). CDR3: CAWSGLGPEGFLDTQYL. The CDR3 nucleotides read TGTGCCTGGAGTGGGCTCGGCCCCGAGGGTTTTTTAGATACGCAGTATTTA.